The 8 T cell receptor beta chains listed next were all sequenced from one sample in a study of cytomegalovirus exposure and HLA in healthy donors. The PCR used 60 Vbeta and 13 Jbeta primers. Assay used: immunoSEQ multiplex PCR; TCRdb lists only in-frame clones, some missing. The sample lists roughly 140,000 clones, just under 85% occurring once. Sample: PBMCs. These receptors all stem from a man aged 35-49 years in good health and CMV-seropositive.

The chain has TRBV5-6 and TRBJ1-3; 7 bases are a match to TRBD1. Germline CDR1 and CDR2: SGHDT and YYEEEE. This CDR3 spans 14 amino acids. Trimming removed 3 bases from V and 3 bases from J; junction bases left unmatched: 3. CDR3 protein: CASSSTGVGNTIYF. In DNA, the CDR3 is TGTGCCAGCAGCTCAACAGGGGTTGGAAACACCATATATTTT. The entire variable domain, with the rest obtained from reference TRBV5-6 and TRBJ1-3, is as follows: DAGVTQSPTHLIKTRGQQVTLRCSPKSGHDTVSWYQQALGQGPQFIFQYYEEEERQRGNFPDRFSGHQFPNYSSELNVNALLLGDSALYLCASSSTGVGNTIYFGEGSWLTVV.

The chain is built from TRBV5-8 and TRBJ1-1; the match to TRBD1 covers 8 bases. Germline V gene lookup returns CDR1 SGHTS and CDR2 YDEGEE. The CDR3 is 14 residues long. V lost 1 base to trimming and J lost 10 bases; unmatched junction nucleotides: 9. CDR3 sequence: CASSLFPGGGLAFF. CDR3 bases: TGTGCCAGCAGCTTGTTTCCAGGGGGCGGTCTAGCTTTCTTT.

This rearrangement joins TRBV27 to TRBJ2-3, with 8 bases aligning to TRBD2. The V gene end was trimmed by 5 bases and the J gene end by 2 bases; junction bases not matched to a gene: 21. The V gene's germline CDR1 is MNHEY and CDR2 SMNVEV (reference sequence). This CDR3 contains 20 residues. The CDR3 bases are TGTGCCAGCAGTCGAATCCCCTCTCCGGGACTAGTTGGCGCCACAGATACGCAGTATTTT. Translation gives CASSRIPSPGLVGATDTQYF.

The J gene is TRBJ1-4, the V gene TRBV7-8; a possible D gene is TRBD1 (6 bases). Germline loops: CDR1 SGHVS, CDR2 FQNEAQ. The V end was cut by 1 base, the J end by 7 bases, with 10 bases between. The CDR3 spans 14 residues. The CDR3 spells CASSLVGGREKLFF. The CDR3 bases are TGTGCCAGCAGCTTAGTTGGGGGCCGTGAAAAACTGTTTTTT.

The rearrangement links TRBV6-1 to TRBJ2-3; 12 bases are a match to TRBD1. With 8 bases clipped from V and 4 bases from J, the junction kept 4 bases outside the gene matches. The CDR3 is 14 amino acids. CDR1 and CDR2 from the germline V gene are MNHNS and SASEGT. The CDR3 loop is CASGTGGTADTQYF. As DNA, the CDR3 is TGTGCCAGCGGGACAGGGGGCACGGCAGATACGCAGTATTTT.

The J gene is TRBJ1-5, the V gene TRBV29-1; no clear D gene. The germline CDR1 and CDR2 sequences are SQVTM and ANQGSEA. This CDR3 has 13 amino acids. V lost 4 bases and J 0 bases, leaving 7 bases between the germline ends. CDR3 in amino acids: CSVAVNSNQPQHF. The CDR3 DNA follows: TGCAGCGTTGCAGTAAATAGCAATCAGCCCCAGCATTTT. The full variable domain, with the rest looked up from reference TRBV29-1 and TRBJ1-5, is SAVISQKPSRDICQRGTSLTIQCQVDSQVTMMFWYRQQPGQSLTLIATANQGSEATYESGFVIDKFPISRPNLTFSTLTVSNMSPEDSSIYLCSVAVNSNQPQHFGDGTRLSIL.

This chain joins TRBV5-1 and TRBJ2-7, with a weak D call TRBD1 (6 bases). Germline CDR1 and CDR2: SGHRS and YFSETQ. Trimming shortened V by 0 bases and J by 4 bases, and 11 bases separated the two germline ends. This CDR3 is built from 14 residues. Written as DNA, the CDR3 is TGCGCCAGCAGCTTGGTGAGACAGGCATACGAGCAGTACTTC. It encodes CASSLVRQAYEQYF.

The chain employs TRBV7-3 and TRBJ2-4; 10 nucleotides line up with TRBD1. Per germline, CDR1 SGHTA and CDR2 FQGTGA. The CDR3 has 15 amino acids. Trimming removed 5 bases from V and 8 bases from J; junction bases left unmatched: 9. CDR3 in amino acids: CASSATGGAGDIQYF. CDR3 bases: TGTGCCAGCAGCGCGACAGGGGGCGCCGGGGACATTCAGTACTTC.